Listed here are 3 T cell receptor beta chains from one sample, sequenced in a study of CD39 and CD103 CD8 tumor-infiltrating T cells. Profiling relied on immunoSEQ multiplex PCR, and the TCRdb table lists in-frame clones only, not all of them. The sample includes approximately 520 clones, just under 70% of them seen just once. The sequencing input was CD39- CD103+ CD8+ T cells sorted from the tumor. The subset here: CD103+CD39- single-positive CD45RA- CD8 T cells. The source of these receptors is a human donor with ovarian cancer.

The V gene is TRBV4-1, the J gene TRBJ1-5; D call uncertain. The CDR3 consists of 13 residues. V lost 0 bases and J lost 4, with 4 bases in between. Germline loops: CDR1 MGHRA, CDR2 YSYEKL. CDR3 region: CASSQDLNQPQHF. CDR3 nucleotide sequence: TGCGCCAGCAGCCAAGATCTAAATCAGCCCCAGCATTTT.

V is TRBV28 and J is TRBJ1-6; D not certain. The CDR3 runs 14 residues. Germline V lookup: CDR1 MDHEN, CDR2 SYDVKM. Between the trimmed V and J ends, which lost 7 bases and 7 bases, there was a span of 14 bases. CDR3 DNA: TGTGCCAGCAAGCTCGACCCGGGCAATTCACCCCTCCACTTT. This encodes CASKLDPGNSPLHF. Variable domain in full (rest from reference TRBV28 and TRBJ1-6): DVKVTQSSRYLVKRTGEKVFLECVQDMDHENMFWYRQDPGLGLRLIYFSYDVKMKEKGDIPEGYSVSREKKERFSLILESASTNQTSMYLCASKLDPGNSPLHFGNGTRLTVT.

The CDR3 DNA reads as TGTGCCAGCAGCCAGTGGACTAGCGGGAGGGCAGAGACCCAGTACTTC. It codes for CASSQWTSGRAETQYF. The chain combines TRBV14 with TRBJ2-5; 15 nucleotides agree with TRBD2. CDR1 is SGHDN and CDR2 is FVKESK in the germline V gene. Trimming took 3 bases from V and 4 from J; bases not matched to a gene: 3. The CDR3 contains 16 residues.